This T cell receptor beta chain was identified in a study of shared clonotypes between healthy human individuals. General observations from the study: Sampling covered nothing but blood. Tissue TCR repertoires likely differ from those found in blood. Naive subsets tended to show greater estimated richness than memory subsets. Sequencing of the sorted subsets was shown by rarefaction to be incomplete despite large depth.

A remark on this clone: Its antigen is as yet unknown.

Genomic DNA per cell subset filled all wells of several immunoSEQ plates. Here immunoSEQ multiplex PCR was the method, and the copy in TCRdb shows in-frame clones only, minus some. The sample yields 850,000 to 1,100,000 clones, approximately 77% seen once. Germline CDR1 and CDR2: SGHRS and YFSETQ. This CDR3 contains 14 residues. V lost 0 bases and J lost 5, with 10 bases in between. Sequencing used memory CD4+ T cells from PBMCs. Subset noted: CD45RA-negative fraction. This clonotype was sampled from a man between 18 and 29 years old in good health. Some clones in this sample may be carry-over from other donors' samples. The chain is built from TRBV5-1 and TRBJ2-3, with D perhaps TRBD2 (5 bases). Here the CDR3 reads CASSLAGKVDTQYF. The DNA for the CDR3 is TGCGCCAGCAGCTTGGCGGGGAAGGTAGATACGCAGTATTTT.